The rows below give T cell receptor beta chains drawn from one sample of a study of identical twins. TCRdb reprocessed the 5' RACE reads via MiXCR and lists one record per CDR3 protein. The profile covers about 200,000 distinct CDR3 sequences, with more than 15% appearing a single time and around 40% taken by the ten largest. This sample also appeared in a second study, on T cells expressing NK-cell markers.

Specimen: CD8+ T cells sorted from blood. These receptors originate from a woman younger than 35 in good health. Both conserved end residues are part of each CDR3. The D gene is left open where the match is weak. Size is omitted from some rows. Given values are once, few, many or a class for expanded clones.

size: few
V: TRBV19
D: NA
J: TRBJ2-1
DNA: TGTGCCAGTAGTATAGCTCGGGGTAATGAGCAGTTCTTC
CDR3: CASSIARGNEQFF

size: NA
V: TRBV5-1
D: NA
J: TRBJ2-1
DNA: TGCGCCAGCAGCTTGTCGGTTAGCCTTAGCTCCTACAATGAGCAGTTCTTC
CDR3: CASSLSVSLSSYNEQFF

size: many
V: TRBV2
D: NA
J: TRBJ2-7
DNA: TGTGCCAGCCCTCCCGCCGGGGTCTACGAGCAGTACTTC
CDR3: CASPPAGVYEQYF

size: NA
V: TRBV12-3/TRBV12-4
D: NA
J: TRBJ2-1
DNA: TGTGCCAGCAGTCCCGGGACTTCGCAGTTCTTC
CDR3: CASSPGTSQFF

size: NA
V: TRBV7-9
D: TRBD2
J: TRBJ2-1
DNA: TGTGCCGGAGACGATAGCGGGAGGAGTGGCAATGAGCAGTTCTTC
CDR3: CAGDDSGRSGNEQFF

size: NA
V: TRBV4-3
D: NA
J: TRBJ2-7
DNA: TGCGCCAGCAGCCAAGATGGGATGGTCCACGAGCAGTACTTC
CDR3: CASSQDGMVHEQYF

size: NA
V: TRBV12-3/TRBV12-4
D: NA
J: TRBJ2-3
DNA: TGTGCCAGCAGCCCCCCCCTGCAGGATACGCAGTATTTT
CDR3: CASSPPLQDTQYF

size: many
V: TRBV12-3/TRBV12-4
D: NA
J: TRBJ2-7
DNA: TGTGCCAGCAGTCCAGGGTTCTACGAGCAGTACTTC
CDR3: CASSPGFYEQYF

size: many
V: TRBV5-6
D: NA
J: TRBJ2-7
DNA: TGTGCCAGCAGCTTGAGCGGAGATGAGCAGTACTTC
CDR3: CASSLSGDEQYF

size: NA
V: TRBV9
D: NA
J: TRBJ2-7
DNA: TGTGCCAGCAGCGTCTCCCGGGACGGAGACCCTTACGAGCAGTACTTC
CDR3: CASSVSRDGDPYEQYF

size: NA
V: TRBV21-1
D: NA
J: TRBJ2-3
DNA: TGTGCCTTCCGGACAGCCACAGATACGCAGTATTTT
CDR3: CAFRTATDTQYF

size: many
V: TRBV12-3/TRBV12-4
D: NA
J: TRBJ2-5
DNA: TGTGCCAGCAGTTTACTGGTACGGGAGACCCAGTACTTC
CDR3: CASSLLVRETQYF

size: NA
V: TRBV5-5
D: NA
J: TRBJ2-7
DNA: TGTGCCAGCAGCGGGGGGAGTGCGGTGATTTGGGAGCAGTACTTC
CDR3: CASSGGSAVIWEQYF

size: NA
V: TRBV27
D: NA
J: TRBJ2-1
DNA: TGTGCCAGTTCTCGGGGATTTGAGCAGTTCTTC
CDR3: CASSRGFEQFF

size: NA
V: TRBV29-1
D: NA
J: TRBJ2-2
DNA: TGCAGCGCCCGACGGCCGCGGACCGGGGAGCTGTTTTTT
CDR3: CSARRPRTGELFF

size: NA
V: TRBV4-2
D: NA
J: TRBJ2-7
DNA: TGTGCCAGCAGCCAAGAGGGTGCGGGGCCATACGAGCAGTACTTC
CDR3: CASSQEGAGPYEQYF

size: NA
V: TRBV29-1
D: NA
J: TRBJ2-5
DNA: TGCAGCGTCCCTAATTTGGACTTC
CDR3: CSVPNLDF

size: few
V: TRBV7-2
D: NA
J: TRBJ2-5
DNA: TGTGCCAGCAGTAATGGGGGGATCCAAGAGACCCAGTACTTC
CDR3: CASSNGGIQETQYF

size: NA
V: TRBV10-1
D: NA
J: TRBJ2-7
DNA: TGCGCCAGCACTCGTCGCGGCCTCTACCCCTACGAGCAGTACTTC
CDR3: CASTRRGLYPYEQYF

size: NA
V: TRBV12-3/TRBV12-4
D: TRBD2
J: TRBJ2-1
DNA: TGTGCCAGCAGTCCACTAGCGGGAGGGCCAATCAATGAGCAGTTCTTC
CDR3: CASSPLAGGPINEQFF

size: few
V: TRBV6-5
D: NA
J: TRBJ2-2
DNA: TGTGCCAGCAGGGACAGCGGGGAGCTGTTTTTT
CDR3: CASRDSGELFF

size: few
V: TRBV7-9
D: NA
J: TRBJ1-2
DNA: TGTGCCAGCAGTGGCAGCAACTATGGCTACACCTTC
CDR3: CASSGSNYGYTF

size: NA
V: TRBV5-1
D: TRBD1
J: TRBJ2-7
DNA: TGCGCCAGCAGCTTTGCCAAACCGGGACAGGGTTCCTACGAGCAGTACTTC
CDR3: CASSFAKPGQGSYEQYF

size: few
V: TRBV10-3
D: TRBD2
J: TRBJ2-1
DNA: TGTGCCATCAGTCCTAGCGGGGGTTCCTACAATGAGCAGTTCTTC
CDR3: CAISPSGGSYNEQFF

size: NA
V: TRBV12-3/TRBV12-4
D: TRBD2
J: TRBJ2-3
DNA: TGTGCCAGCAGTTTGACTAGCGGGGCTTCAGATACGCAGTATTTT
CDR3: CASSLTSGASDTQYF

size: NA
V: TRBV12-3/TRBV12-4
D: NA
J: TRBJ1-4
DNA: TGTGCCAGCAGTTTGTCTTGGGGGCCGGGGGAAAAACTGTTTTTT
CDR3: CASSLSWGPGEKLFF

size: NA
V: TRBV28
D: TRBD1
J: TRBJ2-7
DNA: TGTGCCAGCAGTTTCCCCTCGACAGGGGTCTCCTACGAGCAGTACTTC
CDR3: CASSFPSTGVSYEQYF

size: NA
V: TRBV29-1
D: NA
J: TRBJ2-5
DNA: TGCAGCGCAGCTCCTGTCCTCCAAGAGACCCAGTACTTC
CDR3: CSAAPVLQETQYF

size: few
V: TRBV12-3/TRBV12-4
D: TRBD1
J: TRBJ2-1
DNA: TGTGCCAGCAGGTTCGATGGGGGGACAGGGTTTAATGAGCAGTTCTTC
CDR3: CASRFDGGTGFNEQFF

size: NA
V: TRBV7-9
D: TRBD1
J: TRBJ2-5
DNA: TGTGCCAGCAGCGAACCGGCCAGGGGGACGTACCAAGAGACCCAGTACTTC
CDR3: CASSEPARGTYQETQYF

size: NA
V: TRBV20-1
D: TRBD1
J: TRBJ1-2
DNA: TGCAGTGCTAGAGACGTACAGGGGCACTATGGCTACACCTTC
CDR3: CSARDVQGHYGYTF

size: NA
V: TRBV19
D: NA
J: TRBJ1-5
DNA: TGTGCCAGTAGCCCTCCCCAGGGCGATCAGCCCCAGCATTTT
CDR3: CASSPPQGDQPQHF

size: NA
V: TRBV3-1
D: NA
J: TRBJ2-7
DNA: TGTGCCAGCAGCCAAGATGGAGGCACTCCGGGCTACGAGCAGTACTTC
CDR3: CASSQDGGTPGYEQYF

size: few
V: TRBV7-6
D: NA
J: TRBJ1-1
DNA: TGTGCCAGCAGCCAAGACAGTACTGAAGCTTTCTTT
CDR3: CASSQDSTEAFF

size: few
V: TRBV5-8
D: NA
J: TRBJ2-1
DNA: TGTGCCAGCAGCTTACAACGGTGGCAGACGGATGAGCAGTTCTTC
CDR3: CASSLQRWQTDEQFF

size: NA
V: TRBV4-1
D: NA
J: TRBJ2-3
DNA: TGCGCCAGCAGCCAAGAGGGGGTCAGCGATACGCAGTATTTT
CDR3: CASSQEGVSDTQYF

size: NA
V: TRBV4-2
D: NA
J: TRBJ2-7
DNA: TGTGCCAGCAGCCAAGATAAGATGCGGTTGACCTACGAGCAGTACTTC
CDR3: CASSQDKMRLTYEQYF

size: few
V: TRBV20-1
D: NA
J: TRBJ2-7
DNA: TGCAGTGCTAGAGACAGACCGACCTACGAGCAGTACTTC
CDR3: CSARDRPTYEQYF

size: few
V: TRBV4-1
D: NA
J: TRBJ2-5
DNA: TGCGCCACCTCGGGGTCAGGGCAAGAGACCCAGTACTTC
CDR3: CATSGSGQETQYF

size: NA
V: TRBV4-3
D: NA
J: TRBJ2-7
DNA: TGCGCCAGCAGCCAAGAGTTTCCCTCCTACGAGCAGTACTTC
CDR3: CASSQEFPSYEQYF

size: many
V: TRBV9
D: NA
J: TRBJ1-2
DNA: TGTGCCAGCAGCGCTCCAATGGGGCGCTATGGCTACACCTTC
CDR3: CASSAPMGRYGYTF

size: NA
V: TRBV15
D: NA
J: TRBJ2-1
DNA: TGTGCCACCAGCAGAGATTTTGCCGGGGGTTACAATGAGCAGTTCTTC
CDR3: CATSRDFAGGYNEQFF

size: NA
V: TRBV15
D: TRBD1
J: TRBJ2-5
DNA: TGTGCCACCAGCGGAGACAGGGGGCAAGAGACCCAGTACTTC
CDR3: CATSGDRGQETQYF

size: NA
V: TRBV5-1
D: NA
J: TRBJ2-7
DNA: TGCGCCAGCAGCGGTTATTCAGGGACCTACGAGCAGTACTTC
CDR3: CASSGYSGTYEQYF

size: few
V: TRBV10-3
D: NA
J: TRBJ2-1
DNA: TGTGCCATCAGTGAGTTCCGTGTTACTGTCACAGGGAGCAATGAGCAGTTCTTC
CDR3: CAISEFRVTVTGSNEQFF

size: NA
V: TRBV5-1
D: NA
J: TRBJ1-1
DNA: TGCGCCAGCAGCAACGGGGGAACTGAAGCTTTCTTT
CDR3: CASSNGGTEAFF

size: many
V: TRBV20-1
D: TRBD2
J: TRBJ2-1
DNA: TGCAGTGCTTTCGGCCGGGTAGCGGGAGCGAGTAATGAGCAGTTCTTC
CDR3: CSAFGRVAGASNEQFF

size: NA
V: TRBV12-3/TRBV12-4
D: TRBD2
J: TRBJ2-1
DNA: TGTGCCAGCAGTTTAGCGCTTCGGACTAGCGTAATTTCTGAGCAGTTCTTC
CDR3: CASSLALRTSVISEQFF

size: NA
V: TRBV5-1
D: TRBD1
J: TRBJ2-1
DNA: TGCGCCAGCAGCTCGGACAGGGTAGGGTACCCCTACAATGAGCAGTTCTTC
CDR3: CASSSDRVGYPYNEQFF

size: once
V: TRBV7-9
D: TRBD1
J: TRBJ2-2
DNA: TGTGCCAGGGCCGCGGACAGGGAAGCCACCGGGGAGCTGTTTTTT
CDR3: CARAADREATGELFF

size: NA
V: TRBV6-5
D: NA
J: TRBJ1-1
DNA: TGTGCCAGCAGTTTTCTGATATTGAACACTGAAGCTTTCTTT
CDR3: CASSFLILNTEAFF